Shown below are 18 T cell receptor beta chains from a single sample sequenced in a study of blood T cell repertoires in COVID-19. Produced via immunoSEQ multiplex PCR; TCRdb's table is partial and in-frame only. The profile shows around 70,000 clones, 87% of them singletons. Source material: peripheral blood. These receptors all come from an elderly woman with active or convalescent COVID-19.

CDR3 sequence reads: CASSPDSQGYTF. The DNA for the CDR3 is TGTGCCAGCAGTCCTGACAGTCAAGGCTACACCTTC. The J gene is TRBJ1-2, the V gene TRBV12-3 or TRBV12-4; the D gene is possibly TRBD1 (5 bases). The CDR3 is 12 amino acids. V was clipped by 5 bases and J by 8 bases, with 12 bases between them.

The chain has TRBV4-2 and TRBJ2-5; 15 bases match TRBD2. Germline V CDR1 and CDR2: LGHNA, YNFKEQ. This CDR3 has 17 residues. V lost 2 bases, J lost 5 bases, and 6 bases stayed unmatched. CDR3 bases: TGTGCCAGCAGCCAAAGGACTAGCGGGGGGGCCGGGGAGACCCAGTACTTC. Encoded protein: CASSQRTSGGAGETQYF.

This rearrangement joins TRBV4-3 to TRBJ2-3, with D tentatively TRBD1 (5 bases). The V gene lost 0 bases and the J gene lost 5 bases, with 12 bases spanning the gap. Germline lookup yields CDR1 LGHNA and CDR2 YSLEER. CDR3 length equals 15 residues. CDR3 coding DNA: TGCGCCAGCAGCCAAGATAGGGGTGGGCTAGATACGCAGTATTTT. This encodes CASSQDRGGLDTQYF.

The chain couples TRBV2 to TRBJ2-5, with D possibly TRBD2 on 7 matching bases. The V and J ends lost 1 base and 5 bases respectively, with 14 bases between them. This CDR3 contains 15 residues. Germline CDR1 and CDR2: SNHLY and FYNNEI. The CDR3 loop is CASSEVRGAGETQYF. CDR3 DNA sequence: TGTGCCAGCAGTGAAGTTCGGGGGGCGGGGGAGACCCAGTACTTC.

The chain couples TRBV30 to TRBJ1-2; maybe TRBD1 (5 bases). V lost 2 bases and J lost 8, with 15 bases in between. Germline assignment: CDR1 GTSNPN and CDR2 SVGIG (reference sequence). The CDR3 length is 13 residues. CDR3: CAWSWQGGYGYTF. CDR3 nucleotide sequence: TGTGCCTGGAGTTGGCAGGGAGGGTACGGCTACACCTTC.

This clone has a handful of counts. V and J are TRBV30 and TRBJ1-1; D is uncertain. V lost 0 bases, J lost 3 bases, and 14 bases lay in between. CDR1 is GTSNPN and CDR2 is SVGIG in the germline V gene (reference sequence). The CDR3 has 15 residues. The CDR3 protein is CAWSVSVRSDTEAFF. In DNA, the CDR3 is TGTGCCTGGAGTGTAAGCGTCAGAAGCGACACTGAAGCTTTCTTT.

This sequence joins TRBV4-3 and TRBJ1-6; 7 nucleotides match TRBD1. In germline, CDR1 is LGHNA, CDR2 YSLEER. The CDR3 sequence is 13 residues long. V lost 4 bases, J lost 14 bases, and 8 bases stayed unmatched. In DNA, the CDR3 is TGCGCCAGCAGCCCCGGGACAGCCACGTCCCTCCACTTT. Translated, it gives CASSPGTATSLHF.

V and J are TRBV9 and TRBJ2-5; no reliable D call. Germline V CDR1 and CDR2: SGDLS, YYNGEE. The CDR3 is 15 residues long. Trimming removed 0 bases at V and 2 bases at J, with 11 bases between. As DNA, the CDR3 is TGTGCCAGCAGCGTAGCTCCAGGTCCTCAAGAGACCCAGTACTTC. Encoded protein: CASSVAPGPQETQYF.

J is TRBJ2-3 and V is TRBV3-1 (or the pseudogene TRBV3-2); D unresolved. V gave up 11 bases and J gave up 0 bases, with 18 bases separating them. Looked up from germline, CDR1 is LGHDT and CDR2 is YNNKEL (reference sequence). The CDR3 consists of 15 residues. The CDR3 DNA sequence: TGTGCCGCCGGGTGCAGCTCGACTAGCACAGATACGCAGTATTTT. Amino acid sequence: CAAGCSSTSTDTQYF.

This chain connects TRBV7-9 to TRBJ1-4, with D tentatively TRBD1 (5 bases). The length of the CDR3 is 15 residues. CDR1 is SEHNR and CDR2 is FQNEAQ in the germline V gene (reference sequence). V was shortened by 3 bases and J by 4 bases, with 12 bases between the two germline ends. CDR3 coding DNA: TGTGCCAGCAGCTTTCGGGACTGGGGTAATGAAAAACTGTTTTTT. It yields the protein CASSFRDWGNEKLFF.

The chain combines TRBV6-6 with TRBJ1-1; TRBD1 matches 8 bases. The CDR3 extends over 16 amino acids. With V trimmed by 2 bases and J by 5 bases, 10 bases remained unmatched. The V gene's germline CDR1 is MNHNY and CDR2 SVGAGI (reference sequence). The CDR3 here is CASSYTPPDRGTEAFF. The CDR3 nucleotides read TGTGCCAGCAGTTACACACCACCCGACAGGGGAACTGAAGCTTTCTTT.

This clone was picked up a small number of times. Here the CDR3 reads CAWRFGRGLGYGYTF. The CDR3 nucleotides read TGTGCCTGGAGATTCGGGAGAGGGCTGGGCTATGGCTACACCTTC. V and J are TRBV30 and TRBJ1-2; D gene unclear. CDR3 length equals 15 residues. Germline V gene lookup returns CDR1 GTSNPN and CDR2 SVGIG (reference sequence). Trimming shortened V by 3 bases and J by 4 bases, and 18 bases separated the two germline ends.

This chain links TRBV19 with TRBJ1-4; 7 bases match TRBD1. V trimming: 5 bases; J trimming: 5 bases; junction bases outside the gene matches: 5. Germline loops: CDR1 LNHDA, CDR2 SQIVND (reference sequence). The CDR3 extends over 14 amino acids. CDR3 amino acids: CASSPRTGNEKLFF. CDR3 sequence (DNA): TGTGCCAGTAGTCCTCGGACAGGAAATGAAAAACTGTTTTTT.

V and J are TRBV27 and TRBJ1-1; 7 nucleotides line up with TRBD1. V lost 6 bases to trimming and J lost 1 base; unmatched junction nucleotides: 5. Germline loops: CDR1 MNHEY, CDR2 SMNVEV (reference sequence). CDR3 length: 14 amino acids. The CDR3 region has the DNA TGTGCCAGCAGACGGTGGGACAGGAACACTGAAGCTTTCTTT. Translated, it gives CASRRWDRNTEAFF.

This clone was found once. This sequence joins TRBV4-1 and TRBJ2-1, with 10 bases that match TRBD2. CDR3 size: 15 residues. Germline V gene lookup returns CDR1 MGHRA and CDR2 YSYEKL. The junction had 2 bases not matched to a gene; V was cut back by 1 base and J by 5 bases. The CDR3 coding sequence is TGCGCCAGCAGCCAAGGACTAGCGGGTCACAATGAGCAGTTCTTC. Protein product: CASSQGLAGHNEQFF.

The chain joins TRBV29-1 to TRBJ1-4; a weak D match, TRBD1 (6 bases). Germline values: CDR1 SQVTM, CDR2 ANQGSEA. The CDR3 runs 14 residues. Trimming removed 4 bases from V and 5 bases from J, with 14 bases in between. In nucleotides, the CDR3 is TGCAGCGTTGGAAGAGGGGGGGGAAATGAAAAACTGTTTTTT. Amino acid sequence: CSVGRGGGNEKLFF.

The chain is built from TRBV6-6 and TRBJ1-2; TRBD1 matches 7 bases. Germline CDR1 and CDR2: MNHNY and SVGAGI (reference sequence). This CDR3 is built from 13 residues. Losses at the gene ends were 6 bases for V and 4 bases for J; bases not matched to a gene: 5. For the CDR3, the DNA is TGTGCCAGCAGCCAGAGACAGGGCTATGGCTACACCTTC. Its translation is CASSQRQGYGYTF.

This clone was picked up one time. V usage is TRBV29-1 and J usage is TRBJ1-5; 9 bases fit TRBD1. Unmatched junction bases numbered 7, after V lost 6 bases and J lost 7 bases. Germline V gene sequence: CDR1 SQVTM, CDR2 ANQGSEA. The CDR3 is 13 residues long. The CDR3 loop reads CSVLDRGRQPQHF. In DNA form, the CDR3 reads TGCAGCGTGCTGGACAGGGGAAGGCAGCCCCAGCATTTT. Using reference TRBV29-1 and TRBJ1-5 for the parts outside the CDR3, the full variable domain is SAVISQKPSRDICQRGTSLTIQCQVDSQVTMMFWYRQQPGQSLTLIATANQGSEATYESGFVIDKFPISRPNLTFSTLTVSNMSPEDSSIYLCSVLDRGRQPQHFGDGTRLSIL.